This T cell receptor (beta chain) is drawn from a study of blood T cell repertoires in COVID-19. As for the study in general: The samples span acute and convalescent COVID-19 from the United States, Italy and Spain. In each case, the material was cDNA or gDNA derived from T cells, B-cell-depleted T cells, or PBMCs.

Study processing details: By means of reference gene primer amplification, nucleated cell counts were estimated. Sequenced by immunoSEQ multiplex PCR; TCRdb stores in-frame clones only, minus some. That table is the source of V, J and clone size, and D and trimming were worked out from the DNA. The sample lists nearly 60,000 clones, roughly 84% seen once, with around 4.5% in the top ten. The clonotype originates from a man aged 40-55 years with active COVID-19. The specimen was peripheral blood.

The CDR3 region has the DNA TGTGCCAGCAGCCAAGAGGCGGGAGTGACCACATATGAGCAGTTCTTC. It codes for CASSQEAGVTTYEQFF. The gene calls are TRBV4-2 and TRBJ2-1, with TRBD2 identical over 7 bases. This CDR3 is 16 amino acids long. V lost 0 bases, J lost 8 bases, and 10 bases stayed unmatched. The V gene's germline CDR1 is LGHNA and CDR2 YNFKEQ.